The clone carrying this T cell receptor beta chain was picked up a small number of times. No antigen is known for it. This entry belongs to a study of regulatory T cells in long-lasting Graves disease. The time point was: persistent/refractory GD, antithyroid drugs over 5 years with positive TRAb. Scientists built the TCR library using RNA that was extracted from PBMCs. Points from the study as a whole: Persistent disease showed a preference for TRBV28, TRBJ1-2 and TRBJ2-5.

The length of the CDR3 is 17 residues. V lost 2 bases, J lost 2 bases, and 8 bases stayed unmatched. Germline V gene data show CDR1 as SGHRS and CDR2 as YFSETQ. Investigators prepared the TCR beta libraries by applying iRepertoire HTBI primers and Arm-PCR of CDR3 regions. TCRdb reprocessed the multiplex PCR reads with MiXCR, giving one entry per CDR3 protein. The sample consists of about 470,000 distinct CDR3 sequences, under 25% of them appearing once. The V gene is TRBV5-1, the J gene TRBJ1-3, with 9 bases aligning to TRBD1. This sample comprised peripheral blood mononuclear cells (PBMCs), obtained when the disease was refractory, from a patient treated with antithyroid drugs. The TCR originated in a female donor with Graves disease. The CDR3 region has the DNA TGCGCCAGCAGCTTCCGTGGACAGGGGATAGCTGGAAACACCATATATTTT. It codes for CASSFRGQGIAGNTIYF.